Sequencing of this TCR beta chain was carried out in a study of T cells in Graves' hyperthyroidism and ophthalmopathy. Amplified TCR beta CDR3 regions came from RNA transcripts. Using the HTBI primer set, a first-round RT-PCR was run on the TCR CDR3. From the multiplex PCR reads, TCRdb called clonotypes with MiXCR, one entry per CDR3 protein. Of about 360,000 distinct CDR3 sequences in the sample, roughly an eighth were seen once. Diagnosis of hyperthyroidism was new in patients aged 18 to 65, and its duration was under 2 months. Between the trimmed V and J ends, which lost 8 bases and 6 bases, there was a span of 23 bases. CDR3 size: 15 residues. The germline V gene encodes CDR1 MNHEY and CDR2 SMNVEV (reference sequence). This clonotype was counted many times.

Specimen: blood. This sequence joins TRBV27 and TRBJ2-7; tentatively, D is TRBD1 or TRBD2 (5 bases each). The receptor was derived from a young woman with Graves' hyperthyroidism. The CDR3 region is CASRPSGTGPVEQYF. The CDR3 nucleotides are TGTGCCAGCCGCCCTTCCGGGACGGGCCCCGTCGAGCAGTACTTC.